These 21 T cell receptor beta chains were sequenced from one sample in a study of regulatory T cells in long-lasting Graves disease. As to time point: persistent/refractory GD, antithyroid drugs over 5 years with positive TRAb. After RNA was extracted from PBMCs, the TCR library was made from it. In building TCR beta libraries, iRepertoire HTBI primers were used together with Arm-PCR of CDR3 regions. MiXCR, run by TCRdb on the multiplex PCR reads, gives a single entry per CDR3 protein. The repertoire consists of hundreds of thousands of distinct CDR3 sequences, with around a fifth occurring once and the leading ten covering less than 30%. The sample here was peripheral blood mononuclear cells (PBMCs), taken when the disease was refractory, from a patient treated with antithyroid drugs. Receptors were obtained from a female donor with Graves disease.

This clonotype was recorded at least ten times. As DNA, the CDR3 is TGTGCCAGCAGTTACTCCCCGCGGGACAGGGGGCTAAGCAATCAGCCCCAGCATTTT. Translation: CASSYSPRDRGLSNQPQHF. This chain connects TRBV6-5 to TRBJ1-5, with 12 bases identical to TRBD1. The V segment lost 0 bases and the J segment 1 base; nucleotides outside the gene matches: 7. The CDR3 spans 19 residues. Germline V gene data show CDR1 as MNHEY and CDR2 as SVGAGI.

This clonotype appeared many times. V and J are TRBV24-1 and TRBJ1-2; D is undetermined. The V end was cut by 4 bases, the J end by 2 bases, with 7 bases between. CDR1 and CDR2 from the germline V gene are KGHDR and SFDVKD. The CDR3 is 13 amino acids. CDR3 bases: TGTGCCACCAGTGAATCACAGAACTATGGCTACACCTTC. The encoded protein is CATSESQNYGYTF.

The table lists this clonotype with a few counts. The chain is built from TRBV9 and TRBJ1-2; a weak D match, TRBD1 (6 bases). V lost 2 bases and J 6 bases, leaving 20 bases between the germline ends. The CDR3 contains 16 residues. In germline, CDR1 is SGDLS, CDR2 YYNGEE. CDR3 sequence: CASSVSRTATAHGYTF. In nucleotides, the CDR3 is TGTGCCAGCAGCGTTTCCAGGACAGCGACAGCCCATGGCTACACCTTC.

Only a few counts were recorded for this clonotype. The chain employs TRBV7-9 and TRBJ2-2; 14 bases match TRBD2. V trimming: 5 bases; J trimming: 7 bases; junction bases outside the gene matches: 6. This CDR3 region has 16 residues. In germline, CDR1 is SEHNR, CDR2 FQNEAQ (reference sequence). CDR3 protein: CASSPGTSGSVGELFF. The DNA of the CDR3 is TGTGCCAGCAGCCCAGGGACTAGCGGGAGCGTCGGGGAGCTGTTTTTT. The full variable domain, rest sourced from reference TRBV7-9 and TRBJ2-2, is DTGVSQNPRHKITKRGQNVTFRCDPISEHNRLYWYRQTLGQGPEFLTYFQNEAQLEKSRLLSDRFSAERPKGSFSTLEIQRTEQGDSAMYLCASSPGTSGSVGELFFGEGSRLTVL.

The J gene is TRBJ1-2, the V gene TRBV29-1; D unresolved. Trimming stripped 8 bases from V and 8 bases from J, with 9 bases between. Germline V lookup: CDR1 SQVTM, CDR2 ANQGSEA. The CDR3 is made up of 9 amino acids. For the CDR3, the DNA is TGCAGCTTGGGGTCCGGCTACACCTTC. Translating gives CSLGSGYTF. Drawing the rest from reference TRBV29-1 and TRBJ1-2, the complete variable domain is SAVISQKPSRDICQRGTSLTIQCQVDSQVTMMFWYRQQPGQSLTLIATANQGSEATYESGFVIDKFPISRPNLTFSTLTVSNMSPEDSSIYLCSLGSGYTFGSGTRLTVV.

This clonotype was recorded at least ten times. V is TRBV6-1 and J is TRBJ2-7; D could derive from TRBD1 or TRBD2 (5 bases each). The CDR3 spans 13 residues. Germline V gene sequence: CDR1 MNHNS, CDR2 SASEGT. The CDR3 here is CAHSGQGAYEQYF. CDR3 in DNA: TGTGCTCACTCGGGGCAGGGAGCCTACGAGCAGTACTTC.

This chain uses TRBV2 with TRBJ1-2; 8 bases line up with TRBD1. J lost 8 bases, V lost 8 bases, and 13 bases had no gene match. CDR1 is SNHLY and CDR2 is FYNNEI in the germline V gene. This CDR3 is 14 amino acids long. The CDR3 coding sequence is TGTGCCAGCGAGGAACCAGGGGGCGCGGGAGGCTACACCTTC. This encodes CASEEPGGAGGYTF.

The chain links TRBV7-9 to TRBJ2-5; D is unresolved. Looked up from germline, CDR1 is SEHNR and CDR2 is FQNEAQ (reference sequence). V shed 1 base and J shed 4 bases, with 10 bases lying between them. The CDR3 covers 14 residues. The CDR3 region is CASSLVPVGETQYF. In DNA, the CDR3 is TGTGCCAGCAGCTTAGTTCCCGTTGGAGAGACCCAGTACTTC.

This clonotype turned up a few times. V gene TRBV7-2 combines with J gene TRBJ1-2; D possibly corresponds to TRBD1 (5 bases). From germline, CDR1 is SGHTA and CDR2 FQGNSA. Between the trimmed V and J ends, which lost 0 bases and 1 base, there was a span of 9 bases. The CDR3 sequence is 15 residues long. CDR3 nucleotides: TGTGCCAGCAGCTTAGCGAGGGGCGGTAACTATGGCTACACCTTC. This codes for CASSLARGGNYGYTF. The full variable domain, rest sourced from reference TRBV7-2 and TRBJ1-2, is GAGVSQSPSNKVTEKGKDVELRCDPISGHTALYWYRQSLGQGLEFLIYFQGNSAPDKSGLPSDRFSAERTGGSVSTLTIQRTQQEDSAVYLCASSLARGGNYGYTFGSGTRLTVV.

The CDR3 region has the DNA TGTGCCAGCAGCCAAGGTCGTCTAGGTGAAAAACTGTTTTTT. This translates into CASSQGRLGEKLFF. The chain has TRBV14 and TRBJ1-4, with D unclear. V lost 1 base, J lost 7 bases, and 10 bases lay in between. Germline CDR1 SGHDN, CDR2 FVKESK. The CDR3 spans 14 residues.

Many counts were recorded for this clonotype. The V and J genes are TRBV5-1 and TRBJ1-2, with a possible D match to TRBD1 (6 bases). This CDR3 is built from 16 residues. Germline values: CDR1 SGHRS, CDR2 YFSETQ. V was cut by 3 bases and J by 4 bases, with 19 bases left in between. The CDR3 bases are TGCGCCAGCAGCTACCTTACGACAGGAATTTCCTATGGCTACACCTTC. This translates into CASSYLTTGISYGYTF.

This clonotype came up a few times. This chain joins TRBV12-3 or TRBV12-4 and TRBJ1-2; no clear D. Trimming removed 3 bases at V and 4 bases at J, with 12 bases between. This CDR3 spans 14 amino acids. CDR3 coding DNA: TGTGCCAGCAGTTTGACCAGACTCCCCTATGGCTACACCTTC. It is translated as CASSLTRLPYGYTF.

The chain is built from TRBV4-1 and TRBJ1-3; D is ambiguous. The germline CDR1 and CDR2 sequences are MGHRA and YSYEKL. V was trimmed by 1 base and J by 0 bases, leaving 7 bases between them. The CDR3 is 15 residues long. CDR3 in DNA: TGCGCCAGCAGCCAAGGAACACTCTCTGGAAACACCATATATTTT. Encoded protein: CASSQGTLSGNTIYF.

This clonotype has only a few counts. V and J are TRBV7-8 and TRBJ2-7, with 7 bases identical to TRBD1. The CDR3 runs 14 residues. The ends lost 4 bases at V and 4 bases at J; junction bases unmatched: 7. The germline V gene encodes CDR1 SGHVS and CDR2 FQNEAQ. The CDR3 loop reads CASSSYGTDYEQYF. The CDR3 nucleotides are TGTGCCAGCAGCTCCTATGGGACAGATTACGAGCAGTACTTC.

The chain has TRBV4-2 and TRBJ1-2; TRBD1 might be the D (5 bases). Germline CDR1 and CDR2: LGHNA and YNFKEQ. V lost 0 bases and J 2 bases, leaving 10 bases between the germline ends. This CDR3 is 15 amino acids long. This chain's CDR3 is CASSQEGQPNYGYTF. Here the CDR3 DNA reads TGTGCCAGCAGCCAAGAGGGGCAGCCCAACTATGGCTACACCTTC.

There are a few counts of this clonotype. The chain couples TRBV19 to TRBJ1-5; 7 nucleotides align to TRBD1. J was trimmed by 6 bases and V by 8 bases; bases with no gene match: 10. There are 14 residues in the CDR3. Germline V gives CDR1 LNHDA, CDR2 SQIVND (reference sequence). The CDR3 here is CASERQGVSQPQHF. For the CDR3, the DNA is TGTGCCAGTGAAAGGCAGGGGGTTAGTCAGCCCCAGCATTTT.

This clonotype was seen a handful of times. The chain couples TRBV15 to TRBJ2-7; TRBD1 aligns across 8 bases. Germline CDR1 reads LNHNV; CDR2 reads YYDKDF (reference sequence). The CDR3 length is 16 residues. Germline trimming cut 1 base from V and 2 bases from J; bases unmatched to any gene: 7. CDR3 DNA: TGTGCCACCAGCAGAGTTGGGGGCAGGGGGCCCTACGAGCAGTACTTC. Protein product: CATSRVGGRGPYEQYF.

This clonotype was detected ten times or more. The chain combines TRBV12-3 or TRBV12-4 with TRBJ2-5, with D possibly TRBD1 on 7 matching bases. The CDR3 has 18 amino acids. Trimming removed 6 bases from V and 1 base from J, with 24 bases in between. The CDR3 DNA is TGTGCCAGCAGCCGCGATTCGACAGGGCGGGGACCCCAAGAGACCCAGTACTTC. Translated, it gives CASSRDSTGRGPQETQYF.

This clonotype was found many times. V usage is TRBV28 and J usage is TRBJ1-1; no clear D gene. Between the trimmed V and J ends, which lost 5 bases and 3 bases, there was a span of 7 bases. This CDR3 contains 12 residues. Germline V CDR1 and CDR2: MDHEN, SYDVKM. The CDR3 spells CASSLTYTEAFF. The CDR3 DNA sequence: TGTGCCAGCAGTCTTACGTACACTGAAGCTTTCTTT.

This clonotype was recorded many times. The chain has TRBV5-1 and TRBJ1-2, with 9 bases that match TRBD1. The V segment lost 3 bases and the J segment 5 bases; nucleotides outside the gene matches: 5. From germline, CDR1 is SGHRS and CDR2 YFSETQ. The CDR3 has 14 residues. CDR3 amino acids: CASSYEDRGYGYTF. The CDR3 nucleotides read TGCGCCAGCAGCTACGAGGACAGGGGATATGGCTACACCTTC.

This clonotype was detected many times. The CDR3 DNA reads as TGTGCCAGCAGCTTGGCCCCCAGCTCCTATAATTCACCCCTCCACTTT. Encoded protein: CASSLAPSSYNSPLHF. The rearrangement joins TRBV11-2 to TRBJ1-6, with D uncertain. Deletions cut 3 bases from V and 0 bases from J, with 9 bases between. Germline V gives CDR1 SGHAT, CDR2 FQNNGV. CDR3 length equals 16 residues.